The subject of this entry is one T cell receptor beta chain. Its antigen target is currently unknown. Nothing much larger sits one base from this clone, and base qualities are not available. The immunoSEQ Assay, a bias-controlled multiplex PCR, was used to amplify TCRbeta CDR3 regions from genomic DNA. Per the authors' processing: Within the assay, amplification of reference gene primers was used to estimate how many nucleated cells each sample contained. To quantify the absolute abundance of each unique TCRbeta CDR3 rearrangement, sequence reads were collapsed and filtered. Productive Simpson clonality was computed per sample as the square root of Simpson's diversity index over productive rearrangements. TCRdb provides this immuneACCESS table in a form limited to in-frame rearrangements. Some clones are lacking; in checked studies, under half of them reflect an unresolved V gene, and why the rest are absent is not known. The DNA was the basis for D and trimming; V, J and clone size are from that table. The sample contains roughly 300,000 clones, about 90% of them found a single time. Roughly 0.94% of the sample rests with the top ten.

In the prospective study, participants were roughly 18 to 100 years old, resided in about two dozen geographic areas of the United States, and were enrolled through a virtual design. In the prospective study, participants were assigned to cohorts based on the clinical history participants reported in a screening survey and a study questionnaire. Recovered participants in ImmuneRACE Cohort 3 were defined as having two consecutive negative NP/OP PCR tests, clearance from a healthcare professional, or resolution of symptoms. In the prospective study, whole blood, serum and a nasopharyngeal or oropharyngeal swab were collected from each participant by mobile phlebotomists. Over an approximately 2-month period, participants in the prospective study had the option of providing additional blood draws and questionnaires. Before DNA extraction, blood samples from the prospective study were shipped at room temperature or frozen.

At the junction V is shortened by 6 bases and J by 1 base, with 7 bases in between. Including cysteine and phenylalanine, the CDR3 has 13 amino acids. CDR3 DNA is the only sequence kept; it has 39 bases, read in frame from the first base. CDR1 ENHRY and CDR2 SYGVKD were looked up in the germline V gene. This specimen comes from a study of blood T cell repertoires in COVID-19 (dated by TCRdb to 2020 to 2022). With respect to the entire study: Samples from collaborators originated in the United States, Italy and Spain and spanned both the acute and convalescent phases of COVID-19. Nearly every sample came with metadata listing a de-identified subject ID, COVID-19 status, age in years and sex. Subjects who had been exposed to COVID-19, were actively infected with it, or had recovered from it provided the deeply sampled blood TCRbeta repertoires that made up the dataset. Where HLA class I and class II types were available, the types were taken from metadata supplied by the sample provider, not from assay-based typing. The material from the prospective study consisted of cDNA or gDNA derived from T cells, B-cell-depleted T cells, or PBMCs. A freely available public database, intended as a resource for researchers studying the immune response to SARS-CoV-2, is where the repertoires were released. The samples were drawn from the first 160 participants of the ongoing ImmuneRACE study and from 1,254 subjects provided by 6 global collaborators.

On the study overall, not on this receptor specifically: The amount of clinical and demographic metadata varied by source and participant and was provided uncurated.

The rearrangement joined TRBV10-3 to TRBJ1-5, with no confident D gene call. This clonotype was obtained from a woman aged 25 to 39 who had recovered from COVID-19. Material for sequencing was PBMCs or T cells enriched from blood (not recorded which). The CDR3 in this case is CAIRAGSNQPQHF. Read as DNA, the sequence is TGTGCCATCAGGGCGGGGAGCAATCAGCCCCAGCATTTT.